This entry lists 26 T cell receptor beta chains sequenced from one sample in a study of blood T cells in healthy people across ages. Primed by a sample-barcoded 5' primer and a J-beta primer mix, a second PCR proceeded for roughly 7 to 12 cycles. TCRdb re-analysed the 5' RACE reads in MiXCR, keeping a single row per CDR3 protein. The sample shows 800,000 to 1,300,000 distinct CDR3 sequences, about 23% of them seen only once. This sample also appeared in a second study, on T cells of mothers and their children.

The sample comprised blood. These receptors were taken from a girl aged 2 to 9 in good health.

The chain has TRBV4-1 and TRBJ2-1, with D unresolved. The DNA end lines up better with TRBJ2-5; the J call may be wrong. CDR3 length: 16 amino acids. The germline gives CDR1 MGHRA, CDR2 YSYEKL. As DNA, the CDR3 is TGCGCCAGCAGCCAAGAGGTGTTAGGCCAGTCAGGGACCCAGTACTTC. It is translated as CASSQEVLGQSGTQYF.

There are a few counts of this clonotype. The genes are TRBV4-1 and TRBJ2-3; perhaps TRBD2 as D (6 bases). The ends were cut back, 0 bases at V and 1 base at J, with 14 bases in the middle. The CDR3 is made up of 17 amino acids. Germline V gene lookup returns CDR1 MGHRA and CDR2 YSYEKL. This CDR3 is CASSQDRWREGTDTQYF. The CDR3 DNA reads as TGCGCCAGCAGCCAAGATAGGTGGCGGGAAGGCACAGATACGCAGTATTTT.

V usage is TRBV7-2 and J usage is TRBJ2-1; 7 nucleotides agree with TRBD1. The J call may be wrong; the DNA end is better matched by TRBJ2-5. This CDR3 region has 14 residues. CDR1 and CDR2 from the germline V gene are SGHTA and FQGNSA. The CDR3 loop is CASSFSQGWETQYF. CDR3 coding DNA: TGTGCCAGCAGCTTTTCACAGGGGTGGGAGACCCAGTACTTC.

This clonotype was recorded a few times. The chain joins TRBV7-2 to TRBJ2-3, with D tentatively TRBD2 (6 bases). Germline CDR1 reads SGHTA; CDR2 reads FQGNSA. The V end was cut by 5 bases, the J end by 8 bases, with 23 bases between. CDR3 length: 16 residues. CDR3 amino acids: CASSILARTPSATQYF. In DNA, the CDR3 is TGTGCCAGCAGCATACTAGCCCGTACACCCTCGGCTACGCAGTATTTT.

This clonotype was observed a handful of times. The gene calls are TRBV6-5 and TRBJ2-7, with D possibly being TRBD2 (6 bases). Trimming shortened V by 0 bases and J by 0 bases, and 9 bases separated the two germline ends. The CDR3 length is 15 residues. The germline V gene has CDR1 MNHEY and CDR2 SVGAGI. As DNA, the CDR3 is TGTGCCAGCAGTTACTCGCGGGGTCCCTCCTACGAGCAGTACTTC. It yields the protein CASSYSRGPSYEQYF.

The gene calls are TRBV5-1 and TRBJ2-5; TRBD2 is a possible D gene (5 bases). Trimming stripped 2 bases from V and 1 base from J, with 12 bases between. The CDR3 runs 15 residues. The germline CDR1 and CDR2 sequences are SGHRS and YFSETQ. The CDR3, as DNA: TGCGCCAGCAGCTTAGCCCGGGGTTCCCAAGAGACCCAGTACTTC. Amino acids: CASSLARGSQETQYF.

CDR3 residues: CASRQTGEDTEAFF. In nucleotides, the CDR3 is TGTGCCAGCAGGCAGACAGGGGAGGACACTGAAGCTTTCTTT. The rearrangement links TRBV25-1 to TRBJ1-1, with 8 bases identical to TRBD1. V was pared by 6 bases and J by 3 bases, with 6 bases of the junction left unmatched. The germline gives CDR1 MGHDK, CDR2 SYGVNS. The CDR3 runs 14 residues.

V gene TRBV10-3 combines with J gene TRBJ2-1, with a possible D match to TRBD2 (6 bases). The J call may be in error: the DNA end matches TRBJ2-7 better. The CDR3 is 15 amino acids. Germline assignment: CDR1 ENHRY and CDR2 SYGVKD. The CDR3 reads CAISGLLGGSTGQYF. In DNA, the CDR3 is TGTGCCATCAGTGGGCTCCTAGGAGGGTCGACGGGGCAGTACTTC.

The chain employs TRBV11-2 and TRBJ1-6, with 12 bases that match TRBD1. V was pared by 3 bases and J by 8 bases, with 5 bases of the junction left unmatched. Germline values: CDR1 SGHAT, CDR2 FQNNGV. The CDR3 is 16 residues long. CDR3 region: CASSFRDRGLYSPLHF. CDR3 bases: TGTGCCAGCAGCTTCCGGGACAGGGGGCTTTATTCACCCCTCCACTTT.

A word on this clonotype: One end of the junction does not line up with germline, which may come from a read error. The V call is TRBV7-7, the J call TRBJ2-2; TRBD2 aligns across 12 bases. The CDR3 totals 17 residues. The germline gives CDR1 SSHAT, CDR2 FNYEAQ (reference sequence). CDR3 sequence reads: CASSLLAGGSNTGELFF. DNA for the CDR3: TGTGCTAGCAGCTTACTAGCGGGGGGTTCGAACACCGGGGAGCTGTTTTTT.

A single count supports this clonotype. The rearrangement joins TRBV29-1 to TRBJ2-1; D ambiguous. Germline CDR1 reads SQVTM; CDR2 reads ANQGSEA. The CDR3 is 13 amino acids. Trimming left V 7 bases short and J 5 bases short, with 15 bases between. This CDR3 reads CSGSSSSNNEQFF. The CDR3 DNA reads TGCAGCGGGTCGAGTTCCTCTAACAATGAGCAGTTCTTC.

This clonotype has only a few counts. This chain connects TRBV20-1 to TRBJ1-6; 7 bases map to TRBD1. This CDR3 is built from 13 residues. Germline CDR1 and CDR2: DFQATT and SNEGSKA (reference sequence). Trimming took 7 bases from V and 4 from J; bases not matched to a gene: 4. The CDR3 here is CSGGGQYNSPLHF. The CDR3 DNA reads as TGCAGTGGAGGGGGACAGTATAATTCACCCCTCCACTTT.

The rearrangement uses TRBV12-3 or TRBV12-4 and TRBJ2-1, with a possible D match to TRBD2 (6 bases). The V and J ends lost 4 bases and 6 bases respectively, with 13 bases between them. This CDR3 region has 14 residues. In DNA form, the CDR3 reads TGTGCCAGCAGTTCGAGCGGGCGCAGCAATGAGCAGTTCTTC. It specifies CASSSSGRSNEQFF.

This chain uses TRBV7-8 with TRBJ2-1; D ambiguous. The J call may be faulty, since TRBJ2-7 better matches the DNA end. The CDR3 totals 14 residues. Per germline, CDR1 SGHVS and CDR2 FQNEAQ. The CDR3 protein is CASSFSPDPYEQYF. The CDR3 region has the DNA TGTGCCAGCAGCTTCTCTCCCGACCCCTACGAGCAGTACTTC.

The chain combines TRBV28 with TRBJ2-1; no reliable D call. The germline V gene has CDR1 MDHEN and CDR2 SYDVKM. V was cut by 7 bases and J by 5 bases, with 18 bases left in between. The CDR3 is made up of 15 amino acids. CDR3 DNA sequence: TGTGCCAGCACTGATCTCCCTCAATTTAACAATGAGCAGTTCTTC. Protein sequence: CASTDLPQFNNEQFF. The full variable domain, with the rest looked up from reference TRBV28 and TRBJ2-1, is DVKVTQSSRYLVKRTGEKVFLECVQDMDHENMFWYRQDPGLGLRLIYFSYDVKMKEKGDIPEGYSVSREKKERFSLILESASTNQTSMYLCASTDLPQFNNEQFFGPGTRLTVL.

CDR3 protein: CASSEAREGTLYEQYF. The DNA of the CDR3 is TGTGCCAGCAGTGAAGCGCGGGAGGGGACCCTCTACGAGCAGTACTTC. This rearrangement joins TRBV6-1 to TRBJ2-7; 9 bases are shared with TRBD2. In germline, CDR1 is MNHNS, CDR2 SASEGT. The CDR3 runs 16 residues. With V trimmed by 0 bases and J by 3 bases, 6 bases remained unmatched.

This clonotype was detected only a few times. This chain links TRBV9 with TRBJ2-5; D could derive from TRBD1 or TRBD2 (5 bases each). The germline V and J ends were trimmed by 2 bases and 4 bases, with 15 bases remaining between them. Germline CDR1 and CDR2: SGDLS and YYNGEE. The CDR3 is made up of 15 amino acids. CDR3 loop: CASSVDDLRGETQYF. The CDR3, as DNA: TGTGCCAGCAGCGTTGACGATTTGAGGGGAGAGACCCAGTACTTC.

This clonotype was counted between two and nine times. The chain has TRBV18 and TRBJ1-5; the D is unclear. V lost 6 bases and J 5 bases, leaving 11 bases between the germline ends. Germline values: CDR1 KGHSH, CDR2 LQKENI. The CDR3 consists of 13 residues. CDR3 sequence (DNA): TGTGCCAGCTCCCCCCGGAATGATCAGCCCCAGCATTTT. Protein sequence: CASSPRNDQPQHF.

CDR3 sequence (DNA): TGTGCCAGCAGACCTCGACTAGCGGGTAACAATGAGCAGTTCTTC. It codes for CASRPRLAGNNEQFF. The V call is TRBV7-9, the J call TRBJ2-1; 10 bases match TRBD2. The CDR3 sequence is 15 residues long. V was clipped by 6 bases and J by 5 bases; unmatched bases: 7. The germline V gene encodes CDR1 SEHNR and CDR2 FQNEAQ (reference sequence). Full variable domain (rest looked up from reference TRBV7-9 and TRBJ2-1): DTGVSQNPRHKITKRGQNVTFRCDPISEHNRLYWYRQTLGQGPEFLTYFQNEAQLEKSRLLSDRFSAERPKGSFSTLEIQRTEQGDSAMYLCASRPRLAGNNEQFFGPGTRLTVL.

The CDR3, as DNA: TGTGCCAGCAGCCGCGGGGAAGCGGGAGGAGATACGCAGTATTTT. Amino acids: CASSRGEAGGDTQYF. The chain joins TRBV11-2 to TRBJ2-3; 9 bases are a match to TRBD2. Trimming took 5 bases from V and 5 from J; bases not matched to a gene: 8. CDR1 and CDR2 from the germline V gene are SGHAT and FQNNGV. The CDR3 sequence is 15 residues long.

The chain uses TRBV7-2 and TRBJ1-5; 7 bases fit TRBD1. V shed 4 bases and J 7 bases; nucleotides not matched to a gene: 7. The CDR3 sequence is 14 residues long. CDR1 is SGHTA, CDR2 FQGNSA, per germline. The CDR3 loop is CASSYRGQGQPQHF. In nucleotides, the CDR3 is TGTGCCAGCAGCTATAGGGGGCAGGGACAGCCCCAGCATTTT.

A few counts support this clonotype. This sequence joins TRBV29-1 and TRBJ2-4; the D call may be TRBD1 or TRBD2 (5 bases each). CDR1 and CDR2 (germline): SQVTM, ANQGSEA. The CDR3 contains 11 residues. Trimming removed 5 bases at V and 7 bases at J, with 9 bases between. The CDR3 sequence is CSVWGYNIQYF. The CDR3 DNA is TGCAGCGTTTGGGGGTATAACATTCAGTACTTC.

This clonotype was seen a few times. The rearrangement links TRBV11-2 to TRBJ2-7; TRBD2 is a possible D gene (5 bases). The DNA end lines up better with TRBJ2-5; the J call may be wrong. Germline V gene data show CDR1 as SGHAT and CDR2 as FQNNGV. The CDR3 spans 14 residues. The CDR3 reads CASSLWRASETQYF. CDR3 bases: TGTGCCAGCAGCCTATGGCGGGCGTCCGAGACCCAGTACTTC.

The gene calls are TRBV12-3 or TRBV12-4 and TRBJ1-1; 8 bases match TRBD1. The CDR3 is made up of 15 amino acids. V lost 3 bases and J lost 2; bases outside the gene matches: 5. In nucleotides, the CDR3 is TGTGCCAGCAGTTTTCAGGGGGCCAGAAACACTGAAGCTTTCTTT. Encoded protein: CASSFQGARNTEAFF.

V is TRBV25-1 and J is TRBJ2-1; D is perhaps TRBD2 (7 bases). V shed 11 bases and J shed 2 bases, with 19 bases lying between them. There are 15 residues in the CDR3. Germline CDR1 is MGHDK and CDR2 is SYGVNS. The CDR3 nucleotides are TGTGCCGTCCGGGATGGGGGGGGCCCCTACAATGAGCAGTTCTTC. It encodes CAVRDGGGPYNEQFF. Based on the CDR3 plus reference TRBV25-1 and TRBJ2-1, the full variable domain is EADIYQTPRYLVIGTGKKITLECSQTMGHDKMYWYQQDPGMELHLIHYSYGVNSTEKGDLSSESTVSRIRTEHFPLTLESARPSHTSQYLCAVRDGGGPYNEQFFGPGTRLTVL.

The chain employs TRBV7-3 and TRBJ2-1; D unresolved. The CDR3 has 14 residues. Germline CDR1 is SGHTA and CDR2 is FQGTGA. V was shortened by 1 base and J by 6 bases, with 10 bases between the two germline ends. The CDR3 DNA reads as TGTGCCAGCAGCTTAATGCAGTTCTCCAATGAGCAGTTCTTC. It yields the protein CASSLMQFSNEQFF.